This TCR beta chain was observed in a study of blood T cell repertoires in COVID-19. Per the germline V gene, CDR1 is SGHRS and CDR2 is YFSETQ. There are 14 residues in the CDR3. V lost 0 bases and J lost 6; bases outside the gene matches: 2. The assay was immunoSEQ multiplex PCR, and TCRdb's table has in-frame clones only and misses some. The sample comprises 95,000 to 150,000 clones, over 75% of which are singletons, and roughly 17% rests with the top ten. In this sample, this clone turned up a few times. V gene TRBV5-1 combines with J gene TRBJ2-2; 7 bases fit TRBD2. The source is a man between 60 and 75 years old with active or convalescent COVID-19. Sequencing was carried out using peripheral blood. CDR3 bases: TGCGCCAGCAGCTTGGCAGGGAGGGCCGGGGAGCTGTTTTTT. It encodes CASSLAGRAGELFF.